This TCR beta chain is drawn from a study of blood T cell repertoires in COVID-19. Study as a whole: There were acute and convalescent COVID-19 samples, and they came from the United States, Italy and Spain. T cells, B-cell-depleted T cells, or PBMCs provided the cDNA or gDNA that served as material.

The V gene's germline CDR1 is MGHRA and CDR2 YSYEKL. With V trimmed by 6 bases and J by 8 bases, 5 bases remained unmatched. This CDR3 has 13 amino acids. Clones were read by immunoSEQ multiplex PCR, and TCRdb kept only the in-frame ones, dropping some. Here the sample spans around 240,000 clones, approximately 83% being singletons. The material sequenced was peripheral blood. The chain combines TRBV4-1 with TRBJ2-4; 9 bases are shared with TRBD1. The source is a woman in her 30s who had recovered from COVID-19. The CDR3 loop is CASSPRDRDIQYF. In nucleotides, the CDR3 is TGCGCCAGCAGTCCTCGGGACAGGGACATTCAGTACTTC.